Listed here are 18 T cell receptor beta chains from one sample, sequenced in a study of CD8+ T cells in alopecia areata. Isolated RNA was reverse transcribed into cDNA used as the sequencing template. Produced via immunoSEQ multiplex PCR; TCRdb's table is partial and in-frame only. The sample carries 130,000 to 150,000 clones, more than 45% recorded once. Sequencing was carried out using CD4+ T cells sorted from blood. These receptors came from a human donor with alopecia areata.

This CDR3 is CASSERETQYF. CDR3 DNA sequence: TGTGCCAGCAGCGAACGGGAGACCCAGTACTTC. The chain recombines TRBV28 with TRBJ2-5, with D hard to call. Trimming took 6 bases from V and 5 from J, leaving 7 bases between them. The CDR3 has 11 residues. Germline-derived CDR1 and CDR2 are MDHEN and SYDVKM. Complete variable domain (other parts from reference TRBV28 and TRBJ2-5): DVKVTQSSRYLVKRTGEKVFLECVQDMDHENMFWYRQDPGLGLRLIYFSYDVKMKEKGDIPEGYSVSREKKERFSLILESASTNQTSMYLCASSERETQYFGPGTRLLVL.

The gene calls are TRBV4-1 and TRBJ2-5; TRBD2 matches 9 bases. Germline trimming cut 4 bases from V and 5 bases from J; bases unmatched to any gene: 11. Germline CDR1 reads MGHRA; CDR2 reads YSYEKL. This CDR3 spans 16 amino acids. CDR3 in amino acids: CASSPIAGGPVETQYF. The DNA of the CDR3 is TGCGCCAGCAGCCCGATTGCGGGAGGGCCGGTTGAGACCCAGTACTTC.

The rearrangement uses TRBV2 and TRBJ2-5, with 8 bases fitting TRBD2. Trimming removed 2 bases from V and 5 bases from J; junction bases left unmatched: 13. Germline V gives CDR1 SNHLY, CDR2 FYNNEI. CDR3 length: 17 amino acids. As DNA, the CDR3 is TGTGCCAGCAGTGAAACCAAGAAAGCGGGGGTTCGGGAGACCCAGTACTTC. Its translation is CASSETKKAGVRETQYF.

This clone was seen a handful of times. DNA for the CDR3: TGCAGCGTTGAACTAGCGGGCTACAATGAGCAGTTCTTC. Amino acid sequence: CSVELAGYNEQFF. The chain is built from TRBV29-1 and TRBJ2-1; TRBD2 matches 8 bases. J was trimmed by 3 bases and V by 2 bases; bases with no gene match: 0. Germline V gene sequence: CDR1 SQVTM, CDR2 ANQGSEA. This CDR3 has 13 residues.

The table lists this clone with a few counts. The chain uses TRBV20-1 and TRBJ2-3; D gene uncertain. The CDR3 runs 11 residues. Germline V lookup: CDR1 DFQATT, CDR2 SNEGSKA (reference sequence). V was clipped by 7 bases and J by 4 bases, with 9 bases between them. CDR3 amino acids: CSVGWPDTQYF. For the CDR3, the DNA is TGCAGTGTTGGCTGGCCAGATACGCAGTATTTT.

The CDR3 coding sequence is TGCGCCAGCAGCTTCGGGGCGGCTAACTCCTACGAGCAGTACTTC. Translation: CASSFGAANSYEQYF. The rearrangement uses TRBV5-1 and TRBJ2-7, with D perhaps matching TRBD1 or TRBD2 (5 bases each). Between the trimmed V and J ends, which lost 2 bases and 0 bases, there was a span of 12 bases. CDR3 length: 15 residues. Germline values: CDR1 SGHRS, CDR2 YFSETQ.

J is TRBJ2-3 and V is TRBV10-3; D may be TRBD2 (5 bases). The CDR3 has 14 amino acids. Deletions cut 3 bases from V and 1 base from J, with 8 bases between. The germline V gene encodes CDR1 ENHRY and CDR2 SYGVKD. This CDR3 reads CAISDTLGTDTQYF. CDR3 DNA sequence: TGTGCCATCAGTGATACACTAGGCACAGATACGCAGTATTTT.

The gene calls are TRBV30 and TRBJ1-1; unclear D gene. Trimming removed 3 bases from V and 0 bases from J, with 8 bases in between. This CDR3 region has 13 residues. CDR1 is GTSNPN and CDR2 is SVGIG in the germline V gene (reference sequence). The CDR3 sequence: CAWSALVNTEAFF. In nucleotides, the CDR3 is TGTGCCTGGAGCGCTCTGGTGAACACTGAAGCTTTCTTT.

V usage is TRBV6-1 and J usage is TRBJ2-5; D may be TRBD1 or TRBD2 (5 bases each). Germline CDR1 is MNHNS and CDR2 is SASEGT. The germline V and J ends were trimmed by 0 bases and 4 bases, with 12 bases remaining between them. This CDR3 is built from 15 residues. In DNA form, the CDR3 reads TGTGCCAGCAGTGAAGCCCGAGGGGCTTTAGAGACCCAGTACTTC. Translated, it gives CASSEARGALETQYF.

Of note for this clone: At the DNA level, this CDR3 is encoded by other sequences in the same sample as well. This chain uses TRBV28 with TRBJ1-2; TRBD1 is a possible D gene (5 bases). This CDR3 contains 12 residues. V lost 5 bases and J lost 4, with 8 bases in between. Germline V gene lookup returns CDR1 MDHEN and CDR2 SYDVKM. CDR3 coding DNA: TGTGCCAGCAGTCCAGGGCCCTATGGCTACACCTTC. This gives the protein CASSPGPYGYTF.

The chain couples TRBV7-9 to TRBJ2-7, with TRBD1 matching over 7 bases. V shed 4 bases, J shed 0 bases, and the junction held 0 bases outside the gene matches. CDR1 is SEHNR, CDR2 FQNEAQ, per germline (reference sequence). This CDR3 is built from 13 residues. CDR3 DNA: TGTGCCAGCAGCTCAGGGGGCTCCTACGAGCAGTACTTC. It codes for CASSSGGSYEQYF.

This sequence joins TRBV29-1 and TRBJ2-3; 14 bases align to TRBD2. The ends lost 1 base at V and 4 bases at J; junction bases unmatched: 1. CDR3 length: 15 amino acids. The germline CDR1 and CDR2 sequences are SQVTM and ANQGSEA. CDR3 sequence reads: CSVEGLAGGPDTQYF. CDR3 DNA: TGCAGCGTTGAAGGACTAGCGGGAGGGCCAGATACGCAGTATTTT.

CDR3 loop: CASSVNQNTDTQYF. Written as DNA, the CDR3 is TGTGCCAGCAGCGTTAACCAGAACACAGATACGCAGTATTTT. V usage is TRBV9 and J usage is TRBJ2-3; D gene ambiguous. Trimming removed 2 bases from V and 2 bases from J, with 9 bases in between. Germline V gene sequence: CDR1 SGDLS, CDR2 YYNGEE. The CDR3 extends over 14 amino acids.

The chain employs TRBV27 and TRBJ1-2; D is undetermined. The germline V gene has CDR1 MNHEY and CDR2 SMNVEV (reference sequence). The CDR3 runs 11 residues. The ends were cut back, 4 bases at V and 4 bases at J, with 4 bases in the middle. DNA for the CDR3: TGTGCCAGCAGTTACCTCTATGGCTACACCTTC. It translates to CASSYLYGYTF.

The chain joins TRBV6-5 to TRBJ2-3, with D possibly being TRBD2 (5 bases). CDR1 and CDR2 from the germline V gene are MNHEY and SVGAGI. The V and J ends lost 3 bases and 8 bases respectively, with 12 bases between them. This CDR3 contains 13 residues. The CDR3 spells CASSYFDRGTQYF. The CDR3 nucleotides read TGTGCCAGCAGTTATTTCGACCGGGGTACGCAGTATTTT.

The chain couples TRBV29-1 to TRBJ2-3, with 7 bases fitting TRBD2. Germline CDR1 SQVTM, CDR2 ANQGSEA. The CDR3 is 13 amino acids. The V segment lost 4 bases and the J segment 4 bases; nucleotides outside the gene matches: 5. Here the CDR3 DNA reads TGCAGCGTTGCCGGACTAGTTTCAGATACGCAGTATTTT. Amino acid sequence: CSVAGLVSDTQYF.

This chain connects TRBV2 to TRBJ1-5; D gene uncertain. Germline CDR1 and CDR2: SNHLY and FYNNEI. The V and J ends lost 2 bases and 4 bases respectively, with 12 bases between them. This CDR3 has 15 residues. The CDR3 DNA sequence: TGTGCCAGCAGTGAAATGGCAGGCGGGAATCAGCCCCAGCATTTT. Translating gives CASSEMAGGNQPQHF. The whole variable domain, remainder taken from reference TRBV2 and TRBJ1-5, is EPEVTQTPSHQVTQMGQEVILRCVPISNHLYFYWYRQILGQKVEFLVSFYNNEISEKSEIFDDQFSVERPDGSNFTLKIRSTKLEDSAMYFCASSEMAGGNQPQHFGDGTRLSIL.

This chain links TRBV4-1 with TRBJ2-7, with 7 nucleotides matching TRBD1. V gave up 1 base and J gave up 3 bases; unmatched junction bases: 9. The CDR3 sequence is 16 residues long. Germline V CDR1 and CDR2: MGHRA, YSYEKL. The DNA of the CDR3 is TGCGCCAGCAGCCAAGGACAGGGACCGATTTACTACGAGCAGTACTTC. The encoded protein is CASSQGQGPIYYEQYF.